A single sample is the source of the 23 T cell receptor beta chains below, sequenced in a study of early T cells in non-severe SARS-CoV-2 infection. In TCRdb, the 5' RACE reads were re-called with MiXCR into one record per CDR3 protein. The table has roughly 64,000 distinct CDR3 sequences, about an eighth seen once. Sequenced input: whole blood. Every receptor here comes from an adult who was a healthcare worker with PCR-confirmed SARS-CoV-2 infection or an uninfected control (not recorded which).

This clonotype was observed at least ten times. V usage is TRBV7-9 and J usage is TRBJ2-6; possible D gene TRBD1, 5 bases. Germline CDR1 is SEHNR and CDR2 is FQNEAQ (reference sequence). V lost 8 bases to trimming and J lost 2 bases, with 10 bases between them. CDR3 length: 14 amino acids. The CDR3 protein is CASQGGAGANVLTF. The CDR3 nucleotides are TGTGCCAGCCAGGGTGGGGCTGGGGCCAACGTCCTGACTTTC.

In DNA form, the CDR3 reads TGTGCCAGCAGCTTAGTAGGGGGCCTCTATGGCTACACCTTC. Translation gives CASSLVGGLYGYTF. The chain recombines TRBV7-2 with TRBJ1-2, with 7 positions matching TRBD1. This CDR3 has 14 residues. Losses at the gene ends were 1 base for V and 4 bases for J; bases not matched to a gene: 3. Germline V CDR1 and CDR2: SGHTA, FQGNSA.

J is TRBJ1-2 and V is TRBV21-1; the table's D call, TRBD1, has no DNA check behind it. TRBV21-1 is annotated as a pseudogene. This CDR3 contains 14 residues. The CDR3 sequence: CASSKYRDSYGYTF. The CDR3 bases are TGTGCCAGCAGCAAGTACCGGGACAGCTATGGCTACACCTTC.

This clonotype was observed at least ten times. The rearrangement links TRBV11-2 to TRBJ1-3; D call uncertain. CDR3 length: 15 residues. Per germline, CDR1 SGHAT and CDR2 FQNNGV. With 2 bases removed from V and 0 bases from J, the gap between germline ends came to 8 bases. The DNA of the CDR3 is TGTGCCAGCAGCTTACGGGCCTACTCTGGAAACACCATATATTTT. It is translated as CASSLRAYSGNTIYF.

The chain employs TRBV11-2 and TRBJ1-1; a weak D match, TRBD1 (5 bases). Germline-derived CDR1 and CDR2 are SGHAT and FQNNGV. This CDR3 has 14 amino acids. V lost 2 bases and J 4 bases, leaving 11 bases between the germline ends. CDR3 bases: TGTGCCAGCAGCTTAAACCGGGGGAGCACTGAAGCTTTCTTT. It codes for CASSLNRGSTEAFF.

V and J are TRBV14 and TRBJ1-4, with a weak D call TRBD1 (5 bases). The CDR3 is made up of 16 amino acids. Between the trimmed V and J ends, which lost 5 bases and 0 bases, there was a span of 13 bases. Germline lookup yields CDR1 SGHDN and CDR2 FVKESK. The CDR3 here is CASSVRQSTTNEKLFF. CDR3 DNA sequence: TGTGCCAGCAGCGTGAGACAGTCGACAACTAATGAAAAACTGTTTTTT.

This clonotype came up many times. The chain joins TRBV12-5 to TRBJ1-3, with unresolved D. CDR3 length: 17 residues. Trimming removed 3 bases at V and 0 bases at J, with 15 bases between. Germline values: CDR1 LGHNT, CDR2 FRNRAP. The CDR3 region has the DNA TGTGCTAGTGGTTTAGTTGTAAACGTGGGCTCTGGAAACACCATATATTTT. It specifies CASGLVVNVGSGNTIYF.

This clonotype has just a few counts. V gene TRBV12-3 or TRBV12-4 combines with J gene TRBJ2-7; 8 bases agree with TRBD1. With 5 bases clipped from V and 3 bases from J, the junction kept 6 bases outside the gene matches. CDR3 length: 14 residues. CDR3 coding DNA: TGTGCCAGCAGTCGGACAGGGAGGCACTACGAGCAGTACTTC. This encodes CASSRTGRHYEQYF.

This clonotype was found a few times. V and J are TRBV20-1 and TRBJ2-1; 10 nucleotides align to TRBD2. V was pared by 3 bases and J by 8 bases, with 10 bases of the junction left unmatched. CDR1 DFQATT and CDR2 SNEGSKA come from the germline V gene (reference sequence). The CDR3 runs to 15 residues. CDR3 sequence: CSARTSGRRRDEQFF. CDR3 nucleotides: TGCAGTGCTAGGACTAGCGGGCGGAGGCGCGATGAGCAGTTCTTC.

In its sample, this clonotype was seen many times. The chain combines TRBV6-6 with TRBJ1-2; 8 bases map to TRBD1. CDR3 length: 13 residues. With 4 bases clipped from V and 4 bases from J, the junction kept 2 bases outside the gene matches. Germline loops: CDR1 MNHNY, CDR2 SVGAGI (reference sequence). The CDR3 reads CASSLTGGYGYTF. The DNA for the CDR3 is TGTGCCAGCAGTTTAACAGGGGGCTATGGCTACACCTTC.

The sample holds a few counts of this clonotype. The CDR3 loop is CASSFSRDRDQPQHF. CDR3 DNA: TGTGCCAGCAGCTTCTCCCGGGACAGGGATCAGCCCCAGCATTTT. The J gene is TRBJ1-5, the V gene TRBV6-6; 9 bases fit TRBD1. Losses at the gene ends were 6 bases for V and 5 bases for J; bases not matched to a gene: 8. The length of the CDR3 is 15 residues. The germline V gene has CDR1 MNHNY and CDR2 SVGAGI (reference sequence).

This clonotype was seen only a few times. This chain connects TRBV5-1 to TRBJ2-7; D is ambiguous. Germline CDR1 reads SGHRS; CDR2 reads YFSETQ. The CDR3 consists of 14 residues. With 4 bases removed from V and 2 bases from J, the gap between germline ends came to 13 bases. CDR3 bases: TGCGCCAGCAGCCCCCAGGACGGAGCCTACGAGCAGTACTTC. Residues: CASSPQDGAYEQYF.

In this sample, this clonotype turned up many times. The chain is built from TRBV27 and TRBJ1-5; D is ambiguous. The germline V gene has CDR1 MNHEY and CDR2 SMNVEV (reference sequence). CDR3 length: 15 residues. Trimming pared 2 bases from V and 5 bases from J, leaving 13 bases between. The CDR3 here is CASSLGGGGDQPQHF. In nucleotides, the CDR3 is TGTGCCAGCAGTTTAGGCGGCGGAGGCGATCAGCCCCAGCATTTT.

This clonotype was counted many times. The V gene is TRBV20-1, the J gene TRBJ2-7; perhaps D is TRBD1 or TRBD2 (6 bases each). The length of the CDR3 is 14 residues. Germline CDR1 and CDR2: DFQATT and SNEGSKA (reference sequence). Trimming removed 3 bases from V and 3 bases from J, with 15 bases in between. The CDR3 protein is CSARPRDTYYEQYF. Written as DNA, the CDR3 is TGCAGTGCTAGGCCGCGGGACACTTACTACGAGCAGTACTTC.

This clonotype was seen only a few times. The V gene is TRBV25-1, the J gene TRBJ2-2; no clear D gene. V was clipped by 9 bases and J by 6 bases, with 17 bases between them. Germline CDR1 MGHDK, CDR2 SYGVNS. The CDR3 consists of 14 residues. The CDR3 loop is CASRVAGLAGELFF. The CDR3 DNA reads as TGTGCCAGTCGAGTTGCAGGATTGGCCGGGGAGCTGTTTTTT.

This clonotype has more than one count but fewer than ten. The chain has TRBV2 and TRBJ1-1; D is undetermined. The CDR3 is 11 residues long. CDR1 and CDR2 (germline): SNHLY, FYNNEI. Trimming left V 7 bases short and J 5 bases short, with 8 bases between. CDR3 nucleotides: TGTGCCAGCACCGCAGAAACTGAAGCTTTCTTT. Translating gives CASTAETEAFF.

This clonotype has a handful of counts. This chain links TRBV5-1 with TRBJ1-5; D ambiguous. The ends were cut back, 0 bases at V and 5 bases at J, with 6 bases in the middle. Per germline, CDR1 SGHRS and CDR2 YFSETQ. This CDR3 comprises 13 residues. The CDR3, as DNA: TGCGCCAGCAGCTTGGCCCAAGATCAGCCCCAGCATTTT. Translated: CASSLAQDQPQHF.

The chain employs TRBV5-1 and TRBJ2-3, with D maybe TRBD1 (6 bases). Trimming pared 6 bases from V and 2 bases from J, leaving 13 bases between. There are 14 residues in the CDR3. Germline lookup yields CDR1 SGHRS and CDR2 YFSETQ. This CDR3 is CASTRTGTTDTQYF. CDR3 nucleotides: TGCGCCAGCACCCGCACAGGGACCACAGATACGCAGTATTTT.

The J gene is TRBJ1-6, the V gene TRBV18; D may be TRBD1 (5 bases). V was pared by 6 bases and J by 9 bases, with 9 bases between. The CDR3 totals 12 residues. Germline V gives CDR1 KGHSH, CDR2 LQKENI. CDR3 nucleotide sequence: TGTGCCAGCTCCCCTGGGACTTCACCCCTCCACTTT. This encodes CASSPGTSPLHF. Using reference TRBV18 and TRBJ1-6 for the parts outside the CDR3, the full variable domain is NAGVMQNPRHLVRRRGQEARLRCSPMKGHSHVYWYRQLPEEGLKFMVYLQKENIIDESGMPKERFSAEFPKEGPSILRIQQVVRGDSAAYFCASSPGTSPLHFGNGTRLTVT.

In this sample, this clonotype turned up many times. The rearrangement joins TRBV7-6 to TRBJ2-5; 12 bases line up with TRBD2. Germline V gene sequence: CDR1 SGHVS, CDR2 FNYEAQ. The CDR3 extends over 16 amino acids. The ends lost 2 bases at V and 5 bases at J; junction bases unmatched: 6. The CDR3 loop is CASSLSTSGGWETQYF. The CDR3 nucleotides are TGTGCCAGCAGCTTATCGACTAGCGGGGGTTGGGAGACCCAGTACTTC.

This clonotype was seen just once. V is TRBV10-1 and J is TRBJ2-7; TRBD2 is a possible D gene (6 bases). CDR3 length: 14 amino acids. Trimming removed 5 bases at V and 2 bases at J, with 13 bases between. Per the germline V gene, CDR1 is WNHNN and CDR2 is SYGVQD (reference sequence). This chain's CDR3 is CASSPGGTPYEQYF. The CDR3 coding sequence is TGCGCCAGCAGTCCTGGAGGGACTCCCTACGAGCAGTACTTC.

The sample holds many counts of this clonotype. J is TRBJ2-1 and V is TRBV6-6; 13 bases align to TRBD2. The CDR3 totals 20 residues. Trimming at V came to 4 bases and at J to 0 bases, leaving 12 bases not matched to a gene. Germline V lookup: CDR1 MNHNY, CDR2 SVGAGI (reference sequence). CDR3 protein: CASSLLGLAGEGSSYNEQFF. The DNA of the CDR3 is TGTGCCAGCAGTTTACTCGGACTAGCGGGGGAAGGGAGCTCCTACAATGAGCAGTTCTTC.

The sample holds a few counts of this clonotype. The V call is TRBV19, the J call TRBJ2-1; 10 nucleotides match TRBD2. From germline, CDR1 is LNHDA and CDR2 SQIVND (reference sequence). The CDR3 totals 14 residues. The ends lost 9 bases at V and 4 bases at J; junction bases unmatched: 6. CDR3 residues: CASSGTSAYNEQFF. The DNA for the CDR3 is TGTGCCAGCTCCGGGACTAGCGCTTACAATGAGCAGTTCTTC.